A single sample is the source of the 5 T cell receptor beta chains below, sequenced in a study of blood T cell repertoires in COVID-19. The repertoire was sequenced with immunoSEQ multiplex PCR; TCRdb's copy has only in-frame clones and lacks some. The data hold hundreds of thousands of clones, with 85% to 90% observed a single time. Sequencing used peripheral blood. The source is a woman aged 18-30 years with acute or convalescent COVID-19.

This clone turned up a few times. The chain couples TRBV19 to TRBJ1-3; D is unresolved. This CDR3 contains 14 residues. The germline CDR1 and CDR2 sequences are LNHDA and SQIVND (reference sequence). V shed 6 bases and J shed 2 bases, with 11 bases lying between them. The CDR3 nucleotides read TGTGCCAGTAGCCCATTAGCGGCTGGAAACACCATATATTTT. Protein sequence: CASSPLAAGNTIYF.

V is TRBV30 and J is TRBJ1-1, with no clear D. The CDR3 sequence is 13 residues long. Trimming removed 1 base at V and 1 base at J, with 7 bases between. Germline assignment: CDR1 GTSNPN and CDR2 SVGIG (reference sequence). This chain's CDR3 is CAWSALRNTEAFF. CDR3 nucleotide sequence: TGTGCCTGGAGTGCTCTGAGGAACACTGAAGCTTTCTTT.

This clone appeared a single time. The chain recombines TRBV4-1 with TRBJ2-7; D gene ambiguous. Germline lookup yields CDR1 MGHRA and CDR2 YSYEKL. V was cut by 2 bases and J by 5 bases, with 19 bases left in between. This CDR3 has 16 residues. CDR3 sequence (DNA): TGCGCCAGCAGCCAACACCTAGGATCCAGCTACGACGAGCAGTACTTC. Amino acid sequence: CASSQHLGSSYDEQYF.

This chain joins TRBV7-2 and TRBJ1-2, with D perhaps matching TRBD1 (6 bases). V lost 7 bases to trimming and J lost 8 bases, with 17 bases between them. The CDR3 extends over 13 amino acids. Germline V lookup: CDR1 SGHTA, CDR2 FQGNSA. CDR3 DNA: TGTGCCAGCACCCCCACAGGGCTCGGAGGCTACACCTTC. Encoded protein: CASTPTGLGGYTF.

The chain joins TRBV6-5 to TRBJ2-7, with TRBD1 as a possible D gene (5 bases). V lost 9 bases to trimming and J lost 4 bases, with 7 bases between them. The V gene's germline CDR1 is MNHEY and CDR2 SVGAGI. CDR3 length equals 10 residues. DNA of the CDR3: TGTGCCAGGGGGCGATACGAGCAGTACTTC. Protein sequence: CARGRYEQYF.